This T cell receptor beta chain was captured by sequencing in a study of shared clonotypes between healthy human individuals. Study-level background: Donor composition was a couple of women and three men, aged 18 to 49. Per donor, CD8 memory used one plate, CD8 naive used two, CD4 memory used three and CD4 naive used three. Whole-study findings and limits: When compared with the clonotypes that were shared by all four sorted-subset donors, the non-shared clonotypes turned out to have lower generation probabilities.

In the CD4+ fraction, cells were divided into CD45RA+ naive and CD45RA-negative memory subsets. TCRdb keeps only in-frame clones here, not all; method: immunoSEQ multiplex PCR. The sample yields about 2.3 million clones, just over 90% seen once. Germline V gene data show CDR1 as SGHRS and CDR2 as YFSETQ. The length of the CDR3 is 13 residues. Between the trimmed V and J ends, which lost 4 bases and 2 bases, there was a span of 9 bases. Of note for this clone: Its matching antigen is unknown.

The V call is TRBV5-1, the J call TRBJ2-5, with D tentatively TRBD2 (6 bases). What was sequenced was naive CD4+ T cells from PBMCs. Described subset: CD45RA+ positively selected. This sequence originates from a man aged 18 to 35 in good health. Some clones in this sample may be carry-over from other donors' samples. In DNA form, the CDR3 reads TGCGCCAGCAGCCGGGAGCTTCAAGAGACCCAGTACTTC. Protein sequence: CASSRELQETQYF.